The T cell receptor beta chain described here comes from a study of T cell changes during pregnancy in multiple sclerosis. Only in-frame clones appear in the TCRdb table, and some are missing; sequencing was by immunoSEQ multiplex PCR. This table holds fewer than 80,000 clones, 89% found once. The CDR3 loop spans 14 amino acids. The germline V gene has CDR1 WSHSY and CDR2 SAAADI. Losses at the gene ends were 6 bases for V and 3 bases for J; bases not matched to a gene: 6. The sample consisted of peripheral blood, taken in the first trimester of pregnancy. The chain links TRBV10-2 to TRBJ2-7; 9 bases are a match to TRBD2. This TCR was recovered from a female donor in good health, enrolled as a control in a pregnancy study. The CDR3 is CASRPSSGVYEQYF. CDR3 sequence (DNA): TGCGCCAGCAGGCCGTCTAGCGGGGTCTACGAGCAGTACTTC.